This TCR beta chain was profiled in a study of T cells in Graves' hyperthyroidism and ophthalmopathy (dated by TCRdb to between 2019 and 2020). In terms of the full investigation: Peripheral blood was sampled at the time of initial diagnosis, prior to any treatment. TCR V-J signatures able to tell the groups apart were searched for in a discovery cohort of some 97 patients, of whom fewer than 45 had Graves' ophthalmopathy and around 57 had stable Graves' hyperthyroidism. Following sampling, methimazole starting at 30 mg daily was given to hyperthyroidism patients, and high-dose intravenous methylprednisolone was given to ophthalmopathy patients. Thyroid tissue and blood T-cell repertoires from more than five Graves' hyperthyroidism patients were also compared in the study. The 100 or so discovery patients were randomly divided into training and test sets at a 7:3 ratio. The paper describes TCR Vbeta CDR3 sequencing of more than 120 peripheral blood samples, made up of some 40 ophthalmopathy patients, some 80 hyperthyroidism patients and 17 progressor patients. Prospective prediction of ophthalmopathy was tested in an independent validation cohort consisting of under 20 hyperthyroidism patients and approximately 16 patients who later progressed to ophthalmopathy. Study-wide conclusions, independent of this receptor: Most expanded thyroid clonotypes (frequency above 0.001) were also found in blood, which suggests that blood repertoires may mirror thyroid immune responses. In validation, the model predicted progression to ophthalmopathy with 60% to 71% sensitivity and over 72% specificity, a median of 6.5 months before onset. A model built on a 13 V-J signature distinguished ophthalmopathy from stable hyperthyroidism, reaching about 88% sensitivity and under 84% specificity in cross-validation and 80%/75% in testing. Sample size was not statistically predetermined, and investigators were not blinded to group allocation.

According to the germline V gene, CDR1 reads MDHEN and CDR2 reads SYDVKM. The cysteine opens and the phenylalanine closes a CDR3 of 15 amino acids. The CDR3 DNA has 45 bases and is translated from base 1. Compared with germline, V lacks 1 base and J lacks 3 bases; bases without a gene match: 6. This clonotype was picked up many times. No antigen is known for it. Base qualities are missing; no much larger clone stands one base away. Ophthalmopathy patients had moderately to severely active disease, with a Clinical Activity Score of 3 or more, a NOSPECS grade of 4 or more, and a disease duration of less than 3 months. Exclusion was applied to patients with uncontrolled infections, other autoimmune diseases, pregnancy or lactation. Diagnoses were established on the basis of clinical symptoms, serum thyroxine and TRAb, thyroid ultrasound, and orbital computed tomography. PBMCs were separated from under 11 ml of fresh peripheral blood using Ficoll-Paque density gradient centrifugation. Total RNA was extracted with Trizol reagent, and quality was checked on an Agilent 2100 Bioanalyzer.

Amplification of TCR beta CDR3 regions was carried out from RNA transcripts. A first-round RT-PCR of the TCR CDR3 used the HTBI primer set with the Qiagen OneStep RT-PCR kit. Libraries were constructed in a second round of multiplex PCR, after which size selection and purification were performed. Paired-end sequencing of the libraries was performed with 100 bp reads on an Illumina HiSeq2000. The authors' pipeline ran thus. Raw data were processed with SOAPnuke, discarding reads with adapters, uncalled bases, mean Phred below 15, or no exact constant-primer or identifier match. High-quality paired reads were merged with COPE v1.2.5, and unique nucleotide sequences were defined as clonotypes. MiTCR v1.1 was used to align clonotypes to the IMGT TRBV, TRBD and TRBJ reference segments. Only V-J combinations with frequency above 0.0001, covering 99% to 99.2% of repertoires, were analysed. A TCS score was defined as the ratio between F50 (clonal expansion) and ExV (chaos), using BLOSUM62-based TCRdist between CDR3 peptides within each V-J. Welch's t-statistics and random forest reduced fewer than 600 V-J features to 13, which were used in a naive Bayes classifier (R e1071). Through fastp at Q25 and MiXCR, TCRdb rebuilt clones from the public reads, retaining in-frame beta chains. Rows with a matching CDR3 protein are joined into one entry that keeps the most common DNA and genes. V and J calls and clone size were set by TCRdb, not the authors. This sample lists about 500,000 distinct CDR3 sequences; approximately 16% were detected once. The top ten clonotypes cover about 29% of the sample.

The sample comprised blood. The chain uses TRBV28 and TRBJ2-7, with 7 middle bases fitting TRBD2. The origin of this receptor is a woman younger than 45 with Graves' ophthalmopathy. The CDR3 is CASSLFGGSFYEQYF. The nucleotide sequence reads TGTGCCAGCAGTTTATTTGGCGGGAGTTTCTACGAGCAGTACTTC.